What follows is one TCR beta chain and its context. Per the study methods: Reference gene primer amplification yielded estimated nucleated cell counts. Sequencing was performed with immunoSEQ multiplex PCR; in TCRdb, only in-frame clones are kept and a portion is missing. V and J calls plus clone size are reproduced from that table; the DNA served to infer D and trimming. The sample lists 250,000 to 350,000 clones; around 85% were seen once. The entry originates in a study of blood T cell repertoires in COVID-19. Study-wide background: The origin of the acute and convalescent COVID-19 samples was the United States, Italy and Spain. Sample material is recorded as cDNA or gDNA derived from T cells, B-cell-depleted T cells, or PBMCs.

Patients in Seattle were enrolled during active infection, then followed longitudinally. Source material: peripheral blood. The clonotype was recovered from a human donor with COVID-19, enrolled during active disease. The donor label of this sample is uncertain.

CDR3 in DNA: TGTGCCAGCAGTTACGGTACAGCCTCTGGGGCCAACGTCCTGACTTTC. This sequence encodes CASSYGTASGANVLTF. This sequence joins TRBV6-6 and TRBJ2-6; D gene ambiguous. Germline lookup yields CDR1 MNHNY and CDR2 SVGAGI (reference sequence). This CDR3 spans 16 amino acids. The V end was cut by 2 bases, the J end by 0 bases, with 8 bases between.